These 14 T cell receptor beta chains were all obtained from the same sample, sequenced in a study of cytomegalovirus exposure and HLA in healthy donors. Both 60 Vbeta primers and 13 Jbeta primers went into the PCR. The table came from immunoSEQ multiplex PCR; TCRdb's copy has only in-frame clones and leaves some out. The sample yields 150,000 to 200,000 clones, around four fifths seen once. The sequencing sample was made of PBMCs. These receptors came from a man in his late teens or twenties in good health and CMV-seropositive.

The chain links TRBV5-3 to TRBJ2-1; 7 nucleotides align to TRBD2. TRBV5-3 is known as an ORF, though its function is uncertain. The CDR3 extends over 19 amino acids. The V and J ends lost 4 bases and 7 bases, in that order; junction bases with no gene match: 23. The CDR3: CARSELVFSGGVTGNEQFF. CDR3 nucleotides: TGTGCCAGAAGCGAGTTGGTCTTTAGTGGGGGGGTAACGGGTAATGAGCAGTTCTTC.

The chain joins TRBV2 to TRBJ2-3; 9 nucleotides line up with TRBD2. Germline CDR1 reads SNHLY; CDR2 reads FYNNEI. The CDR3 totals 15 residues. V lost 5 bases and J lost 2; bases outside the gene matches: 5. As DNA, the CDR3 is TGTGCCAGCAGTCCGACTAGCGGAAACACAGATACGCAGTATTTT. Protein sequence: CASSPTSGNTDTQYF.

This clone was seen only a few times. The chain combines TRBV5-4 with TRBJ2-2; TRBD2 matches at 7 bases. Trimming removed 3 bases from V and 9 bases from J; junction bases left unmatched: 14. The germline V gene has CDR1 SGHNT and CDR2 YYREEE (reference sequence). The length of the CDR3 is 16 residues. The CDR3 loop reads CASSSQAGTSGWELFF. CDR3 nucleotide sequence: TGTGCCAGCAGCTCTCAAGCGGGGACGTCCGGGTGGGAGCTGTTTTTT.

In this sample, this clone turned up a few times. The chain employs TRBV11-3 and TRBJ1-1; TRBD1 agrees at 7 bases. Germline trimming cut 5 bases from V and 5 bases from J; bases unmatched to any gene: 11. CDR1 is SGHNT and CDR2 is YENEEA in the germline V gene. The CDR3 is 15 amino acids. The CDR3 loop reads CASSPRQGLETEAFF. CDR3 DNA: TGTGCCAGCAGCCCGAGACAGGGTCTGGAAACTGAAGCTTTCTTT.

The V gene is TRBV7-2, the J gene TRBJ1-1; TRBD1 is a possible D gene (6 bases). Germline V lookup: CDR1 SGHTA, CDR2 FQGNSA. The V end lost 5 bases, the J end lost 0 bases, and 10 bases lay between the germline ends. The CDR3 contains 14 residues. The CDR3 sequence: CASSLTGLNTEAFF. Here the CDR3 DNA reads TGTGCCAGCAGCCTGACAGGATTGAACACTGAAGCTTTCTTT.

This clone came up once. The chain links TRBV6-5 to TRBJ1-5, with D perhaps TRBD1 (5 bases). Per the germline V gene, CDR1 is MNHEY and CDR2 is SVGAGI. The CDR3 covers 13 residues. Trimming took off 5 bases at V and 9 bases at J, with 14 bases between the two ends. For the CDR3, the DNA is TGTGCCAGCAGTGATACTGGGGGGAGGCCCCAGCATTTT. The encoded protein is CASSDTGGRPQHF.

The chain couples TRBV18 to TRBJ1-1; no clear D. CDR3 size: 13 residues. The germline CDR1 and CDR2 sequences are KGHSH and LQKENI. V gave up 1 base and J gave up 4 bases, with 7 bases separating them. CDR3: CASSPLGSTEAFF. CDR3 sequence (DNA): TGTGCCAGCTCACCACTGGGGAGCACTGAAGCTTTCTTT.

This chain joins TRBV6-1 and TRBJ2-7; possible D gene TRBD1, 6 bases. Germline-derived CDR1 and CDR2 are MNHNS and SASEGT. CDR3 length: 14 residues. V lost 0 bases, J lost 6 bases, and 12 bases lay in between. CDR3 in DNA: TGTGCCAGCAGTGAAGCGCGGGTACAGGGCGAGCAGTACTTC. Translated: CASSEARVQGEQYF.

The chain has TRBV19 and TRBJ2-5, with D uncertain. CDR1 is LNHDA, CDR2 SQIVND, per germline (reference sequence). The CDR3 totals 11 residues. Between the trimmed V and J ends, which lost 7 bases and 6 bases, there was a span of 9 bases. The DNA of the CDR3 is TGTGCCAGTAAGAAGGAGCAGACCCAGTACTTC. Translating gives CASKKEQTQYF.

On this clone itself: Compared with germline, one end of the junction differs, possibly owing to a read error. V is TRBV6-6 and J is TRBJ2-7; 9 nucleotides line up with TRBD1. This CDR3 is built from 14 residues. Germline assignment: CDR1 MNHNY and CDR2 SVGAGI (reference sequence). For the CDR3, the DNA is TGTGCTAGCAGGCAAGGACAGGGGTTCTACGAGCAGTACTTC. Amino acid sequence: CASRQGQGFYEQYF.

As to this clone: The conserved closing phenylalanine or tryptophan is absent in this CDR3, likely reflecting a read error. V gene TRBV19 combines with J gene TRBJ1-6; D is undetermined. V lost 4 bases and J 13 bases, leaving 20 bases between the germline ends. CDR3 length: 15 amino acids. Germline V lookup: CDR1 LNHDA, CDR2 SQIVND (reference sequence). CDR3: CASSTTVSNAVPLHL. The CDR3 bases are TGTGCCAGTAGTACAACTGTATCAAACGCGGTGCCCCTCCACCTT.

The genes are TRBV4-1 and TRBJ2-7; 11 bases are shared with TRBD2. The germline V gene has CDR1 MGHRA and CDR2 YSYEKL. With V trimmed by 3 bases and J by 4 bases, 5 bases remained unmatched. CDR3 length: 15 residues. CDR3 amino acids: CASSHRTSGSYEQYF. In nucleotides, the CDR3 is TGCGCCAGCAGCCATCGAACTAGCGGGAGTTACGAGCAGTACTTC.

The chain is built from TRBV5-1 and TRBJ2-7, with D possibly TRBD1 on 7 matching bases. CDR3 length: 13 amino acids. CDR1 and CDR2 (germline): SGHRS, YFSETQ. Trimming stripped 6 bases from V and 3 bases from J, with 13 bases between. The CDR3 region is CASTEGAHYEQYF. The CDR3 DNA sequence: TGCGCCAGCACGGAGGGGGCTCACTACGAGCAGTACTTC. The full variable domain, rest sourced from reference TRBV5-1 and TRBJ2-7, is KAGVTQTPRYLIKTRGQQVTLSCSPISGHRSVSWYQQTPGQGLQFLFEYFSETQRNKGNFPGRFSGRQFSNSRSEMNVSTLELGDSALYLCASTEGAHYEQYFGPGTRLTVT.

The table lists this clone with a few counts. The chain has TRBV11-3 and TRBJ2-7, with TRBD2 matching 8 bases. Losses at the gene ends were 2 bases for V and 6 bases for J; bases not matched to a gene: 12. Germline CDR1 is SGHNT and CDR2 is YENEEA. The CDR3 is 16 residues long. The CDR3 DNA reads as TGTGCCAGCAGCTTAAGACACGGACTAGCTATCGGCGAGCAGTACTTC. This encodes CASSLRHGLAIGEQYF. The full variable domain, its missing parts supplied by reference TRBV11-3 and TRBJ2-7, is EAGVVQSPRYKIIEKKQPVAFWCNPISGHNTLYWYLQNLGQGPELLIRYENEEAVDDSQLPKDRFSAERLKGVDSTLKIQPAELGDSAVYLCASSLRHGLAIGEQYFGPGTRLTVT.